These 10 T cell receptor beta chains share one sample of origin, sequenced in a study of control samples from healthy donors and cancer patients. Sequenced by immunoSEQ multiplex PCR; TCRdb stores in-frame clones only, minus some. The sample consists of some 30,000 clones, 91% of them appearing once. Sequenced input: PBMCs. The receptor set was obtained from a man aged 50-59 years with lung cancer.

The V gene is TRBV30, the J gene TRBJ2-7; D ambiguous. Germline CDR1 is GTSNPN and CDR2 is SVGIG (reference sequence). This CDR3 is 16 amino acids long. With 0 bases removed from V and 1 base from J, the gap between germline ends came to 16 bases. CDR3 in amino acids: CAWSVNGFVRSYEQYF. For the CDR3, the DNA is TGTGCCTGGAGTGTGAACGGGTTCGTCCGGTCCTACGAGCAGTACTTC.

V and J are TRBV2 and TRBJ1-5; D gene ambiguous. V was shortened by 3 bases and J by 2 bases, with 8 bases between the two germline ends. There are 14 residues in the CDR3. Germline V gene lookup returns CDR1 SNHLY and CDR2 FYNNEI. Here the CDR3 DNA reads TGTGCCAGCAGTGAGCAACGGGGCAATCAGCCCCAGCATTTT. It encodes CASSEQRGNQPQHF.

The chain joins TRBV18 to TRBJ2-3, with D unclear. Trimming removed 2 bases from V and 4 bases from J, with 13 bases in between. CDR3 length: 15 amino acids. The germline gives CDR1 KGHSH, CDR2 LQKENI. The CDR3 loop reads CASSPSVVSSDTQYF. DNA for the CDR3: TGTGCCAGCTCACCAAGTGTGGTCAGCTCAGATACGCAGTATTTT.

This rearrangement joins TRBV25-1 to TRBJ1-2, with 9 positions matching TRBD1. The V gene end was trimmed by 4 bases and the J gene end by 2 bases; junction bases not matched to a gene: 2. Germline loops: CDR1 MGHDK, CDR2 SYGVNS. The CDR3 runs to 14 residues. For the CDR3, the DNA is TGTGCCAGCAGTGGGGGACAGGGCAACTATGGCTACACCTTC. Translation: CASSGGQGNYGYTF.

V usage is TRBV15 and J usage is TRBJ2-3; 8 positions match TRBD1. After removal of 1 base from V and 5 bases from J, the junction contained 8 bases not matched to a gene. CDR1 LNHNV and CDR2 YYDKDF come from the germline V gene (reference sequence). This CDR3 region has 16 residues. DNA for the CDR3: TGTGCCACCAGCAGAGCCCCATGGACAGGGAAAGATACGCAGTATTTT. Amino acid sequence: CATSRAPWTGKDTQYF.

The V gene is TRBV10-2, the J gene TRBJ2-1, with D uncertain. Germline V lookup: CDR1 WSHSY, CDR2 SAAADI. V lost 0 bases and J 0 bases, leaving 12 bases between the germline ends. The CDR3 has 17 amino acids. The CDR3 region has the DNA TGCGCCAGCAGTGAGTCGACGGGCCGAAGCTCCTACAATGAGCAGTTCTTC. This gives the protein CASSESTGRSSYNEQFF.

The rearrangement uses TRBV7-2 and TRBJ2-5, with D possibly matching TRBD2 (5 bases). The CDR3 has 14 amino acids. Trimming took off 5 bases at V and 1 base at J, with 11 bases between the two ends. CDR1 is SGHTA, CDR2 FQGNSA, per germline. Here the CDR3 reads CASSPSGIQETQYF. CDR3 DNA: TGTGCCAGCAGCCCTTCGGGGATCCAAGAGACCCAGTACTTC.

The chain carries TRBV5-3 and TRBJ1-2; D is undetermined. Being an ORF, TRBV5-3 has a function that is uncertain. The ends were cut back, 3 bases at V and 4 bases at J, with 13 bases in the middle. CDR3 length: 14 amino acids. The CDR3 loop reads CARSSPSSTYGYTF. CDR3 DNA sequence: TGTGCCAGAAGCTCCCCGTCCTCAACCTATGGCTACACCTTC.

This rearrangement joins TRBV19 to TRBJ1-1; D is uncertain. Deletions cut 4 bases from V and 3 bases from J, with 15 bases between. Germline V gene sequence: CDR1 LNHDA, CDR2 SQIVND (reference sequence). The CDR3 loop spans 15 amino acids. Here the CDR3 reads CASSTHRGTDTEAFF. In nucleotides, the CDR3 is TGTGCCAGTAGTACCCACCGAGGTACGGACACTGAAGCTTTCTTT.

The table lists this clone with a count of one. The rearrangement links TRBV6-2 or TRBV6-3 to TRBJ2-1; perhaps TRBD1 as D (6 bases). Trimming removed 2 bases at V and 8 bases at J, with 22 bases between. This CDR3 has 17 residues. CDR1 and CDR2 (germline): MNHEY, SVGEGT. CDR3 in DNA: TGTGCCAGCAGTTACCCCAACACAGGGTTGTTAATCGATGAGCAGTTCTTC. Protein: CASSYPNTGLLIDEQFF.